These T cell receptor beta chains were read from a single sample in a study of T cell responses to AZD1222 COVID-19 vaccine. The assay was immunoSEQ multiplex PCR, and TCRdb's table has in-frame clones only and misses some. The sample records around 120,000 clones, about 92% being singletons. This sample comprised peripheral blood, obtained on day 0 of AZD1222 vaccination. The receptor source for this set is an adult in good health. Each CDR3 is given with its conserved first and last residue. A D gene is named only where the DNA matches it firmly. Only part of the rows carry a size: once, few, many, or a class if the clone is expanded.

>TRBV9|NA|TRBD1|TRBJ1-1
TGTGCCAGCAGCGTCATTACAGGGGTCTACACTGAAGCTTTCTTT
CASSVITGVYTEAFF
>TRBV7-9|NA|NA|TRBJ1-1
TGTGCCAGCAGCTTAGTTGATGCTATGAACACTGAAGCTTTCTTT
CASSLVDAMNTEAFF
>TRBV6-5|NA|NA|TRBJ2-7
TGTGCCAGCAGTTACGGAGGGGTAGCCTACGAGCAGTACTTC
CASSYGGVAYEQYF
>TRBV7-8|NA|TRBD2|TRBJ2-7
TGTGCCAGCAGGGAGAGCGGGGGGACCTACGAGCAGTACTTC
CASRESGGTYEQYF
>TRBV12-5|NA|TRBD1|TRBJ1-3
TGTGCTAGTGGTCCTGGGACAGGGAGGGAGGGAAACACCATATATTTT
CASGPGTGREGNTIYF
>TRBV6-2/TRBV6-3|NA|NA|TRBJ2-7
TGTGCCAGCAGTTACGGCGCGGACGTTACCGACGAGCAGTACTTC
CASSYGADVTDEQYF
>TRBV5-1|NA|NA|TRBJ1-4
TGCGCCAGCAGCTTCGAAGGCGAAAAACTGTTTTTT
CASSFEGEKLFF
>TRBV19|NA|TRBD1|TRBJ2-2
TGTGCCAGGAGGACAGGCCTGAACACCGGGGAGCTGTTTTTT
CARRTGLNTGELFF
>TRBV6-6|once|TRBD1|TRBJ2-7
TGTGCCAGCAGCCGGGGACAGGGGGCCTACGAGCAGTACTTC
CASSRGQGAYEQYF
>TRBV18|NA|NA|TRBJ2-2
TGTGCCAGCTCACCCGCAACGGGAATCGCCGGGGAGCTGTTTTTT
CASSPATGIAGELFF
>TRBV3-1/TRBV3-2|NA|NA|TRBJ2-7
TGTGCCAGCAGCCAATGGACCAACTCCGAGCAGTACTTC
CASSQWTNSEQYF
>TRBV19|NA|TRBD1|TRBJ1-1
TGTGCCACCTCTCAGAGCAGGGGGCGAGGTTATGAAGCTTTCTTT
CATSQSRGRGYEAFF
>TRBV3-1/TRBV3-2|NA|NA|TRBJ2-5
TGTGCCAGCAGCCAAACCCGGTCCGTAGCGACCCAGTACTTC
CASSQTRSVATQYF
>TRBV27|NA|TRBD1|TRBJ1-2
TGTGCCAGCAGTTTAGGACAGGGCTATGGCTACACCTTC
CASSLGQGYGYTF
>TRBV4-1|NA|NA|TRBJ2-3
TGCGCCAGCAGCGGGGGGCCAATAACAGATACGCAGTATTTT
CASSGGPITDTQYF
>TRBV10-2|few|NA|TRBJ1-5
TGCGCCAGCAGTGAAGCCAGGTCCCGGAATGGGCCCCAGCATTTT
CASSEARSRNGPQHF
>TRBV4-1|NA|NA|TRBJ2-7
TGCGCCAGCAGCCAACCGGACCGCACGAGCTCCTACGAGCAGTACTTC
CASSQPDRTSSYEQYF
>TRBV16|NA|NA|TRBJ1-1
TGTGCCAGCAGTCCCTGGGGCCGCACTGAAGCTTTCTTT
CASSPWGRTEAFF
>TRBV9|NA|NA|TRBJ1-2
TGTGCCAGCAGCACACAGACAGGAGCCTACTATGGCTACACCTTC
CASSTQTGAYYGYTF
>TRBV28|many|NA|TRBJ2-1
TGTGCCAGCAGTGGTGTCTCCTACAATGAGCAGTTCTTC
CASSGVSYNEQFF
>TRBV21-1|NA|NA|TRBJ1-1
TGTGCCAGCAGCAAAGAGGATTTGGAAAAAAGGAGGACAGAGAACACTGAAGCTTTCTTT
CASSKEDLEKRRTENTEAFF
>TRBV2|NA|NA|TRBJ2-3
TGTGCCAGCAGTGCCCTCCGGGGGGCTAGCGGAGGGAGGGCAGATACGCAGTATTTT
CASSALRGASGGRADTQYF
>TRBV28|NA|TRBD1|TRBJ1-5
TGTGCCAGCAGTCTCGGACAGGGGAGTAGACAGCCCCAGCATTTT
CASSLGQGSRQPQHF
>TRBV9|NA|TRBD2|TRBJ2-2
TGTGCCAGCAGCGTAAGACTAGCGGGAGAGTTCCCCGGGGAGCTGTTTTTT
CASSVRLAGEFPGELFF
>TRBV6-5|NA|NA|TRBJ1-2
TGTGCCTCTCTCGGTGGGTTCGGCTATGGCTACACCTTC
CASLGGFGYGYTF
>TRBV5-1|NA|NA|TRBJ1-1
TGCGCCAGCAGCTTGGGGCCGGAGAACACTGAAGCTTTCTTT
CASSLGPENTEAFF
>TRBV14|NA|NA|TRBJ2-3
TGTGCCAGCAGCCAAGTAGGGGCGGGTACAGATACGCAGTATTTT
CASSQVGAGTDTQYF
>TRBV4-3|NA|NA|TRBJ2-4
TGCGCCAGCAGCCAAGACTCGACAAACATTCAGTACTTC
CASSQDSTNIQYF
>TRBV10-3|few|TRBD2|TRBJ2-1
TGTGCCATCAGTGATCCGGGGAGCGGGAGATACAATGAGCAGTTCTTC
CAISDPGSGRYNEQFF
>TRBV12-3/TRBV12-4|NA|NA|TRBJ1-5
TGTGCCAGCAGTTTAGAGGCTCAGCCCCAGCATTTT
CASSLEAQPQHF